The 29 T cell receptor beta chains given below trace back to one sample, sequenced in a study of blood T cell repertoires in COVID-19. Some clones are missing from TCRdb's copy, which holds only in-frame ones; the method was immunoSEQ multiplex PCR. Of roughly 110,000 clones listed, more than 80% are singletons. Sequencing was carried out using peripheral blood. The source of these receptors is a woman aged 50 to 65 with acute or convalescent COVID-19.

The V call is TRBV7-3, the J call TRBJ2-1; 7 positions match TRBD1. The ends lost 5 bases at V and 6 bases at J; junction bases unmatched: 4. The CDR3 sequence is 13 residues long. CDR1 and CDR2 from the germline V gene are SGHTA and FQGTGA. CDR3: CASSRGLFNEQFF. The DNA for the CDR3 is TGTGCCAGCAGCAGGGGGCTATTCAATGAGCAGTTCTTC.

This chain connects TRBV27 to TRBJ1-5, with D uncertain. Germline loops: CDR1 MNHEY, CDR2 SMNVEV (reference sequence). The CDR3 sequence is 13 residues long. The germline V and J ends were trimmed by 5 bases and 6 bases, with 11 bases remaining between them. The CDR3 region is CASSQRGSQPQHF. The CDR3 DNA reads TGTGCCAGCAGTCAGAGAGGGAGTCAGCCCCAGCATTTT.

This clone came up a few times. The chain combines TRBV6-5 with TRBJ1-6; D remains unclear. The CDR3 length is 14 residues. The germline CDR1 and CDR2 sequences are MNHEY and SVGAGI. V was trimmed by 5 bases and J by 14 bases, leaving 19 bases between them. The CDR3 loop reads CASSSGVVGGSLHF. In nucleotides, the CDR3 is TGTGCCAGCAGTAGCGGGGTGGTTGGTGGATCCCTCCACTTT.

The chain has TRBV20-1 and TRBJ2-7, with 12 positions matching TRBD2. Trimming at V came to 3 bases and at J to 3 bases, leaving 6 bases not matched to a gene. CDR3 length equals 15 residues. Germline-derived CDR1 and CDR2 are DFQATT and SNEGSKA (reference sequence). The CDR3 DNA follows: TGCAGTGCTAGTCCTAGCGGGAGGGCCTTCTACGAGCAGTACTTC. It codes for CSASPSGRAFYEQYF.

DNA of the CDR3: TGTGCCAGCAGCGTAGGTAATAGCGGCTACACAGATACGCAGTATTTT. Translation: CASSVGNSGYTDTQYF. This chain uses TRBV9 with TRBJ2-3; D is perhaps TRBD2 (6 bases). The CDR3 runs 16 residues. Germline loops: CDR1 SGDLS, CDR2 YYNGEE. V was pared by 0 bases and J by 2 bases, with 13 bases between. The variable domain in full, with the rest retrieved from reference TRBV9 and TRBJ2-3, is DSGVTQTPKHLITATGQRVTLRCSPRSGDLSVYWYQQSLDQGLQFLIQYYNGEERAKGNILERFSAQQFPDLHSELNLSSLELGDSALYFCASSVGNSGYTDTQYFGPGTRLTVL.

The chain combines TRBV5-1 with TRBJ2-7; 9 bases are shared with TRBD1. CDR1 and CDR2 from the germline V gene are SGHRS and YFSETQ. The trim removed 3 bases at V and 5 bases at J, leaving 3 bases unmatched. This CDR3 is built from 13 residues. Here the CDR3 reads CASSWGQGNEQYF. The CDR3 coding sequence is TGCGCCAGCAGCTGGGGACAGGGAAACGAGCAGTACTTC. Based on the CDR3 plus reference TRBV5-1 and TRBJ2-7, the full variable domain is KAGVTQTPRYLIKTRGQQVTLSCSPISGHRSVSWYQQTPGQGLQFLFEYFSETQRNKGNFPGRFSGRQFSNSRSEMNVSTLELGDSALYLCASSWGQGNEQYFGPGTRLTVT.

The rearrangement uses TRBV3-1 (or the pseudogene TRBV3-2) and TRBJ1-2, with TRBD1 matching 7 bases. The germline CDR1 and CDR2 sequences are LGHDT and YNNKEL (reference sequence). The CDR3 runs 14 residues. The J segment lost 3 bases and the V segment lost 4 bases, leaving 5 bases of the junction unmatched. Here the CDR3 reads CASSPTRGDYGYTF. The CDR3 bases are TGTGCCAGCAGCCCAACCAGGGGGGACTATGGCTACACCTTC.

The rearrangement uses TRBV6-5 and TRBJ1-5, with D unresolved. CDR1 is MNHEY and CDR2 is SVGAGI in the germline V gene. This CDR3 contains 14 residues. V was trimmed by 6 bases and J by 1 base, leaving 10 bases between them. The CDR3 bases are TGTGCCAGCAGAGGAGGGAAGAGCAATCAGCCCCAGCATTTT. Protein product: CASRGGKSNQPQHF.

The chain recombines TRBV10-1 with TRBJ2-7; no definite D call. V was clipped by 1 base and J by 3 bases, with 7 bases between them. The CDR3 is 13 amino acids. Germline V gene lookup returns CDR1 WNHNN and CDR2 SYGVQD (reference sequence). CDR3 nucleotides: TGCGCCAGCAGTGAGTTGGTAGACTACGAGCAGTACTTC. Translated: CASSELVDYEQYF.

This sequence joins TRBV28 and TRBJ1-3; D might be TRBD1 (5 bases). The CDR3 has 16 residues. Deletions cut 1 base from V and 0 bases from J, with 10 bases between. Germline-derived CDR1 and CDR2 are MDHEN and SYDVKM. CDR3 in amino acids: CASSLSGHGSGNTIYF. Here the CDR3 DNA reads TGTGCCAGCAGTTTATCAGGGCACGGCTCTGGAAACACCATATATTTT.

The J gene is TRBJ1-5, the V gene TRBV2; 9 nucleotides line up with TRBD1. Per germline, CDR1 SNHLY and CDR2 FYNNEI. The V and J ends lost 6 bases and 2 bases, in that order; junction bases with no gene match: 5. CDR3 length: 15 residues. This CDR3 reads CASRGTGSGNQPQHF. CDR3 in DNA: TGTGCCAGCAGGGGGACAGGGTCAGGCAATCAGCCCCAGCATTTT.

The chain has TRBV10-3 and TRBJ1-1, with 8 bases fitting TRBD1. Germline CDR1 ENHRY, CDR2 SYGVKD. J was trimmed by 1 base and V by 2 bases; bases with no gene match: 3. This CDR3 comprises 15 residues. The CDR3 loop is CAISEQGQENTEAFF. In DNA form, the CDR3 reads TGTGCCATCAGTGAGCAGGGACAGGAGAACACTGAAGCTTTCTTT.

CDR3 protein: CASSPRTGDLYGYTF. CDR3 sequence (DNA): TGTGCCAGCAGCCCGCGGACAGGGGATTTGTATGGCTACACCTTC. The chain recombines TRBV7-2 with TRBJ1-2; 9 bases are a match to TRBD1. Germline V gives CDR1 SGHTA, CDR2 FQGNSA. The junction had 9 bases not matched to a gene; V was cut back by 5 bases and J by 5 bases. This CDR3 has 15 amino acids.

V and J are TRBV20-1 and TRBJ1-1; no definite D call. This CDR3 is built from 11 residues. The germline V gene encodes CDR1 DFQATT and CDR2 SNEGSKA (reference sequence). Trimming pared 2 bases from V and 1 base from J, leaving 2 bases between. The CDR3 region is CSARQNTEAFF. The CDR3 nucleotides are TGCAGTGCTAGACAGAACACTGAAGCTTTCTTT.

The chain joins TRBV7-4 to TRBJ1-1; 8 bases match TRBD1. The length of the CDR3 is 15 residues. V lost 7 bases, J lost 4 bases, and 11 bases stayed unmatched. CDR1 SGHVT and CDR2 SQSDAQ come from the germline V gene. This CDR3 is CASTRDRGTLTEAFF. Written as DNA, the CDR3 is TGTGCCAGCACCCGAGACAGGGGTACCCTCACTGAAGCTTTCTTT.

This sequence joins TRBV10-3 and TRBJ2-4; the D is unclear. The CDR3 extends over 17 amino acids. Germline V lookup: CDR1 ENHRY, CDR2 SYGVKD. With 8 bases removed from V and 2 bases from J, the gap between germline ends came to 22 bases. For the CDR3, the DNA is TGTGCCATCGGAACGACACCATTGACGGAAACCAAAAACATTCAGTACTTC. Protein product: CAIGTTPLTETKNIQYF.

The rearrangement uses TRBV7-2 and TRBJ1-2, with D possibly TRBD1 on 5 matching bases. The CDR3 length is 14 residues. The V gene's germline CDR1 is SGHTA and CDR2 FQGNSA. V lost 0 bases, J lost 5 bases, and 10 bases lay in between. CDR3 DNA sequence: TGTGCCAGCAGCTTAGCTGGGGGGGATTATGGCTACACCTTC. It is translated as CASSLAGGDYGYTF.

This clone came up once. This chain links TRBV19 with TRBJ1-5, with 8 bases identical to TRBD1. J was trimmed by 6 bases and V by 1 base; bases with no gene match: 5. The germline V gene has CDR1 LNHDA and CDR2 SQIVND (reference sequence). The CDR3 totals 15 residues. The CDR3 region is CASSIAGQGGQPQHF. The CDR3 nucleotides read TGTGCCAGTAGTATAGCCGGACAGGGAGGTCAGCCCCAGCATTTT.

The chain carries TRBV9 and TRBJ2-3; 7 bases are a match to TRBD2. V shed 4 bases, J shed 2 bases, and the junction held 7 bases outside the gene matches. Germline V CDR1 and CDR2: SGDLS, YYNGEE. The CDR3 length is 15 residues. The CDR3 sequence: CASSPTSATTDTQYF. Written as DNA, the CDR3 is TGTGCCAGCAGCCCTACTAGCGCTACCACAGATACGCAGTATTTT. The variable domain in full, completed from reference TRBV9 and TRBJ2-3, reads DSGVTQTPKHLITATGQRVTLRCSPRSGDLSVYWYQQSLDQGLQFLIQYYNGEERAKGNILERFSAQQFPDLHSELNLSSLELGDSALYFCASSPTSATTDTQYFGPGTRLTVL.

The genes are TRBV18 and TRBJ1-1; no clear D. This CDR3 region has 16 residues. The V gene lost 1 base and the J gene lost 0 bases, with 12 bases spanning the gap. Germline V gene sequence: CDR1 KGHSH, CDR2 LQKENI. The CDR3 DNA sequence: TGTGCCAGCTCACCACAACAGAACGACCTGAACACTGAAGCTTTCTTT. This codes for CASSPQQNDLNTEAFF.

The rearrangement links TRBV27 to TRBJ2-3; 7 nucleotides agree with TRBD2. J lost 0 bases, V lost 5 bases, and 17 bases had no gene match. The CDR3 loop spans 19 amino acids. The germline CDR1 and CDR2 sequences are MNHEY and SMNVEV (reference sequence). CDR3 DNA sequence: TGTGCCAGCAGTCTACGTGGGAGGGTTCGAGCCTCTAGCACAGATACGCAGTATTTT. Encoded protein: CASSLRGRVRASSTDTQYF.

The chain carries TRBV7-3 and TRBJ2-1; TRBD2 might be the D (6 bases). Germline V CDR1 and CDR2: SGHTA, FQGTGA. The CDR3 is 16 amino acids. Trimming removed 5 bases from V and 1 base from J, with 15 bases in between. The CDR3 DNA follows: TGTGCCAGCAGCCAGGCCGGGACTCAATCCTACAATGAGCAGTTCTTC. It specifies CASSQAGTQSYNEQFF.

The CDR3 loop is CASRAEGGTEAFF. DNA of the CDR3: TGTGCCAGCAGAGCCGAGGGGGGGACTGAAGCTTTCTTT. The chain joins TRBV2 to TRBJ1-1; D is possibly TRBD1 (6 bases). This CDR3 has 13 amino acids. The ends were cut back, 6 bases at V and 5 bases at J, with 13 bases in the middle. CDR1 SNHLY and CDR2 FYNNEI come from the germline V gene. The entire variable domain, with the rest obtained from reference TRBV2 and TRBJ1-1, is as follows: EPEVTQTPSHQVTQMGQEVILRCVPISNHLYFYWYRQILGQKVEFLVSFYNNEISEKSEIFDDQFSVERPDGSNFTLKIRSTKLEDSAMYFCASRAEGGTEAFFGQGTRLTVV.

The chain has TRBV9 and TRBJ2-7; 7 bases agree with TRBD2. Germline V gene sequence: CDR1 SGDLS, CDR2 YYNGEE. The CDR3 contains 15 residues. With V trimmed by 2 bases and J by 2 bases, 7 bases remained unmatched. CDR3 in amino acids: CASSVTGGQAYEQYF. CDR3 nucleotide sequence: TGTGCCAGCAGCGTGACGGGGGGTCAAGCCTACGAGCAGTACTTC.

The chain recombines TRBV28 with TRBJ1-6; 7 positions match TRBD1. CDR1 and CDR2 (germline): MDHEN, SYDVKM. CDR3 size: 12 residues. J gave up 9 bases and V 5 bases, and 1 base lay outside the gene matches. As DNA, the CDR3 is TGTGCCAGCAGTCCAGGGGGTTCACCCCTCCACTTT. Protein product: CASSPGGSPLHF.

The chain couples TRBV4-1 to TRBJ1-1, with a tentative D call TRBD1 (6 bases). The CDR3 has 14 residues. The V end was cut by 3 bases, the J end by 6 bases, with 14 bases between. Germline CDR1 reads MGHRA; CDR2 reads YSYEKL. In DNA, the CDR3 is TGCGCCAGCAGCCAGCCTACAGGGCCCGCTGAAGCTTTCTTT. It is translated as CASSQPTGPAEAFF.

This rearrangement joins TRBV19 to TRBJ2-5; 7 bases line up with TRBD1. Unmatched junction bases numbered 9, after V lost 3 bases and J lost 2 bases. Per the germline V gene, CDR1 is LNHDA and CDR2 is SQIVND (reference sequence). The CDR3 covers 16 residues. The DNA for the CDR3 is TGTGCCAGTAGTATTGGGGGACAGCATAGGCAAGAGACCCAGTACTTC. Its protein product is CASSIGGQHRQETQYF.

The CDR3 loop is CASSLLLHRVGNTIYF. DNA for the CDR3: TGTGCCAGCAGCTTACTCCTCCACAGGGTTGGAAACACCATATATTTT. This chain links TRBV11-1 with TRBJ1-3; D is perhaps TRBD1 (6 bases). Per germline, CDR1 SGHAT and CDR2 FQDESV (reference sequence). There are 16 residues in the CDR3. Trimming shortened V by 2 bases and J by 3 bases, and 14 bases separated the two germline ends. Complete variable domain (other parts from reference TRBV11-1 and TRBJ1-3): EAEVAQSPRYKITEKSQAVAFWCDPISGHATLYWYRQILGQGPELLVQFQDESVVDDSQLPKDRFSAERLKGVDSTLKIQPAELGDSAMYLCASSLLLHRVGNTIYFGEGSWLTVV.

The chain has TRBV28 and TRBJ1-4; the D gene is possibly TRBD1 (5 bases). Trimming shortened V by 6 bases and J by 8 bases, and 10 bases separated the two germline ends. Germline V gives CDR1 MDHEN, CDR2 SYDVKM. The CDR3 runs 12 residues. The chain's CDR3 is CASSRVREKLFF. CDR3 DNA sequence: TGTGCCAGCAGCAGGGTTAGGGAAAAACTGTTTTTT. The variable domain in full, with the rest retrieved from reference TRBV28 and TRBJ1-4, is DVKVTQSSRYLVKRTGEKVFLECVQDMDHENMFWYRQDPGLGLRLIYFSYDVKMKEKGDIPEGYSVSREKKERFSLILESASTNQTSMYLCASSRVREKLFFGSGTQLSVL.